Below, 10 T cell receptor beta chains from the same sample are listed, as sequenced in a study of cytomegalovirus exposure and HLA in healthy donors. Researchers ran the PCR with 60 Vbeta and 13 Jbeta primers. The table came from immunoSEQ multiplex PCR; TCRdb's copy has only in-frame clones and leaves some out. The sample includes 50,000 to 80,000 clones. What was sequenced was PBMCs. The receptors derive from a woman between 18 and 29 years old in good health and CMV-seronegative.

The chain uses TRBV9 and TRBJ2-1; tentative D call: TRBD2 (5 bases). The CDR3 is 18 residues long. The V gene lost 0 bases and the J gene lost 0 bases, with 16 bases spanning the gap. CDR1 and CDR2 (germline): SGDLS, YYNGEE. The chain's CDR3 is CASSVASFSGTSYNEQFF. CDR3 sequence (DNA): TGTGCCAGCAGCGTAGCGTCGTTCAGCGGCACCTCCTACAATGAGCAGTTCTTC.

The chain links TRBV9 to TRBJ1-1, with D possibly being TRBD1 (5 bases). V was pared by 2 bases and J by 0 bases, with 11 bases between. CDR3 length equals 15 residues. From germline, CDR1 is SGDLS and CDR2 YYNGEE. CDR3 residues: CASSVGRVVNTEAFF. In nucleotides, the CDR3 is TGTGCCAGCAGCGTGGGCAGGGTAGTGAACACTGAAGCTTTCTTT.

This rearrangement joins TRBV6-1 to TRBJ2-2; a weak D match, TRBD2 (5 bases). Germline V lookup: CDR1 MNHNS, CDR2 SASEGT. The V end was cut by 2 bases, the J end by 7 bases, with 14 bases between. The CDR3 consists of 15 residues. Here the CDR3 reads CASSEKLDSGGELFF. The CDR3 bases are TGTGCCAGCAGTGAAAAACTAGACTCAGGCGGGGAGCTGTTTTTT.

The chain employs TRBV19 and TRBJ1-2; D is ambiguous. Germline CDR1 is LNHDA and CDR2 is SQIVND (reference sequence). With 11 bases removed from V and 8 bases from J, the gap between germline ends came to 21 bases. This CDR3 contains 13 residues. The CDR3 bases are TGTGCCGTACAGACCCCCTCAGCTGGCGGCTACACCTTC. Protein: CAVQTPSAGGYTF.

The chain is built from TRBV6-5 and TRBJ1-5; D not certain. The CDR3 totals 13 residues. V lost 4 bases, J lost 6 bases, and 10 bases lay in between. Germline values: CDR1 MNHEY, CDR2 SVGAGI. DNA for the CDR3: TGTGCCAGCAGTTTGATATCGGGTCAGCCCCAGCATTTT. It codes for CASSLISGQPQHF.

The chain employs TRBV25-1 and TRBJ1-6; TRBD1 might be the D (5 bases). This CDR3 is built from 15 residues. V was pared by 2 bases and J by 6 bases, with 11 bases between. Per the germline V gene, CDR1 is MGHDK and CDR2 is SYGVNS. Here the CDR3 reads CASSEPGGANSPLHF. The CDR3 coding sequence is TGTGCCAGCAGTGAACCGGGAGGGGCTAATTCACCCCTCCACTTT. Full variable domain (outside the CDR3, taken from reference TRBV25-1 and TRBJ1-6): EADIYQTPRYLVIGTGKKITLECSQTMGHDKMYWYQQDPGMELHLIHYSYGVNSTEKGDLSSESTVSRIRTEHFPLTLESARPSHTSQYLCASSEPGGANSPLHFGNGTRLTVT.

CDR3 residues: CAWSPRGSHEQYF. CDR3 sequence (DNA): TGTGCCTGGAGTCCCAGGGGTTCACACGAGCAGTACTTC. The gene calls are TRBV30 and TRBJ2-7; D possibly corresponds to TRBD1 (6 bases). V shed 2 bases and J shed 5 bases, with 13 bases lying between them. CDR3 size: 13 residues. CDR1 is GTSNPN and CDR2 is SVGIG in the germline V gene (reference sequence).

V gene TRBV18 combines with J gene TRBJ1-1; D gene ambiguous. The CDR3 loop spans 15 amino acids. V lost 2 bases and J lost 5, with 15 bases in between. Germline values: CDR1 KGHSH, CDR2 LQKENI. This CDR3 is CASSPGSTFETEAFF. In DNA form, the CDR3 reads TGTGCCAGCTCACCAGGGAGTACCTTTGAGACTGAAGCTTTCTTT. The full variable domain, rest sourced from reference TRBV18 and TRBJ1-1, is NAGVMQNPRHLVRRRGQEARLRCSPMKGHSHVYWYRQLPEEGLKFMVYLQKENIIDESGMPKERFSAEFPKEGPSILRIQQVVRGDSAAYFCASSPGSTFETEAFFGQGTRLTVV.

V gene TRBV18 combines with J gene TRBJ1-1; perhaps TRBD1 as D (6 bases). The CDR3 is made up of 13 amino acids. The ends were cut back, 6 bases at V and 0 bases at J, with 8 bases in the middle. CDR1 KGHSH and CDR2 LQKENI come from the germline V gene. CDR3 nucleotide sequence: TGTGCCAGCTCTGACAGGTTGAACACTGAAGCTTTCTTT. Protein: CASSDRLNTEAFF.

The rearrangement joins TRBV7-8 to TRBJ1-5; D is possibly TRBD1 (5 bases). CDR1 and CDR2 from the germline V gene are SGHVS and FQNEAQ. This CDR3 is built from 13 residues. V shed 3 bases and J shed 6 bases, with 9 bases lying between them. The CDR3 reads CASSFEQGQPQHF. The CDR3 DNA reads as TGTGCCAGCAGCTTTGAGCAGGGTCAGCCCCAGCATTTT.